These 26 T cell receptor beta chains came from one sample sequenced in a study of OX40 agonist ivuxolimab in advanced cancers. Libraries were made using the immunoSEQ multiplex PCR assay. TCRdb mirrors the immuneACCESS table, restricted to in-frame sequences. Some clones are absent from its copies; in checked studies, under half trace to an unresolved V gene, and the reason for the others is unknown. The sample includes approximately 92,000 clones, with less than 95% observed a single time. The top ten hold about 0.18% of the sample. Here the sequenced sample was CD4+ or CD8+ T cells sorted from blood, taken in a trial of the OX40 agonist ivuxolimab. Source of these receptors: an adult with an advanced solid tumor such as melanoma, head and neck, liver or kidney cancer.

This chain uses TRBV6-5 with TRBJ2-7; D may be TRBD1 (7 bases). The CDR3 loop spans 12 amino acids. Per the germline V gene, CDR1 is MNHEY and CDR2 is SVGAGI. The V and J ends lost 10 bases and 6 bases respectively, with 16 bases between them. As DNA, the CDR3 is TGTGCCATCAGGGGGGTCCTCTCCGAGCAGTACTTC. It specifies CAIRGVLSEQYF.

V is TRBV28 and J is TRBJ2-5, with TRBD1 identical over 9 bases. Per the germline V gene, CDR1 is MDHEN and CDR2 is SYDVKM. After removal of 6 bases from V and 5 bases from J, the junction contained 10 bases not matched to a gene. The CDR3 runs 15 residues. This CDR3 is CASRKLQGAPETQYF. The DNA for the CDR3 is TGTGCCAGCAGGAAGCTACAGGGGGCGCCGGAGACCCAGTACTTC.

The rearrangement uses TRBV10-3 and TRBJ2-7; 7 nucleotides line up with TRBD2. With 6 bases clipped from V and 4 bases from J, the junction kept 9 bases outside the gene matches. Looked up from germline, CDR1 is ENHRY and CDR2 is SYGVKD. The CDR3 contains 14 residues. The CDR3 protein is CAIRASGDGYEQYF. The CDR3 DNA follows: TGTGCCATCAGAGCTAGCGGAGACGGGTACGAGCAGTACTTC.

V gene TRBV7-2 combines with J gene TRBJ2-2; 8 bases map to TRBD2. V shed 5 bases and J 7 bases; nucleotides not matched to a gene: 6. This CDR3 contains 14 residues. The germline V gene encodes CDR1 SGHTA and CDR2 FQGNSA. CDR3 coding DNA: TGTGCCAGCAGCGTAGATAGCGGGGTCGGGGAGCTGTTTTTT. It translates to CASSVDSGVGELFF.

The chain joins TRBV27 to TRBJ1-1; D unresolved. The CDR3 is 15 residues long. Germline-derived CDR1 and CDR2 are MNHEY and SMNVEV (reference sequence). Trimming cost V 2 bases and J 2 bases, with 12 bases left between them. The CDR3 DNA is TGTGCCAGCAGTTTAAGTCCTGGCCATAACACTGAAGCTTTCTTT. Its translation: CASSLSPGHNTEAFF.

This chain uses TRBV9 with TRBJ1-4; D is perhaps TRBD1 (5 bases). The length of the CDR3 is 13 residues. Germline V gene data show CDR1 as SGDLS and CDR2 as YYNGEE. Trimming pared 5 bases from V and 3 bases from J, leaving 8 bases between. The CDR3 DNA is TGTGCCAGCAGGGGGCAGTCTAATGAAAAACTGTTTTTT. Its translation: CASRGQSNEKLFF.

The rearrangement uses TRBV7-2 and TRBJ2-1; D may be TRBD2 (5 bases). Germline V gene sequence: CDR1 SGHTA, CDR2 FQGNSA. The CDR3 contains 13 residues. The ends were cut back, 0 bases at V and 7 bases at J, with 7 bases in the middle. The CDR3 bases are TGTGCCAGCAGCTTAGCAACGGGGAATGAGCAGTTCTTC. This sequence encodes CASSLATGNEQFF.

The gene calls are TRBV27 and TRBJ2-1; D unresolved. V was clipped by 3 bases and J by 7 bases, with 16 bases between them. In germline, CDR1 is MNHEY, CDR2 SMNVEV (reference sequence). The CDR3 consists of 15 residues. The CDR3: CASSLGVLSRNEQFF. The CDR3 bases are TGTGCCAGCAGTTTGGGTGTGTTGAGTAGAAATGAGCAGTTCTTC.

This clone was observed a handful of times. The rearrangement links TRBV15 to TRBJ1-2; D is ambiguous. The CDR3 is 12 residues long. Trimming cost V 4 bases and J 8 bases, with 11 bases left between them. The germline V gene has CDR1 LNHNV and CDR2 YYDKDF (reference sequence). This CDR3 is CATSKQETGYTF. The CDR3 nucleotides read TGTGCCACCAGCAAGCAGGAGACGGGCTACACCTTC.

The chain has TRBV7-2 and TRBJ1-1; 9 bases align to TRBD1. In germline, CDR1 is SGHTA, CDR2 FQGNSA. This CDR3 has 15 amino acids. Losses at the gene ends were 3 bases for V and 7 bases for J; bases not matched to a gene: 9. As DNA, the CDR3 is TGTGCCAGCAGCTTCGAGGGACAGGGAGCCTTTGAAGCTTTCTTT. Amino acids: CASSFEGQGAFEAFF.

V and J are TRBV27 and TRBJ2-7; 10 bases align to TRBD1. This CDR3 is 17 amino acids long. Germline V gene data show CDR1 as MNHEY and CDR2 as SMNVEV (reference sequence). The junction had 11 bases not matched to a gene; V was cut back by 4 bases and J by 2 bases. CDR3 coding DNA: TGTGCCAGCAGTTCGCAGGGAGGGACAGGGGACGCCTACGAGCAGTACTTC. Amino acid sequence: CASSSQGGTGDAYEQYF.

The chain employs TRBV28 and TRBJ2-7; 7 bases line up with TRBD1. With 6 bases clipped from V and 3 bases from J, the junction kept 11 bases outside the gene matches. The CDR3 spans 15 residues. CDR1 and CDR2 from the germline V gene are MDHEN and SYDVKM. CDR3 coding DNA: TGTGCCAGCAGCAGTTTGGGGGACAGAAGCTACGAGCAGTACTTC. This codes for CASSSLGDRSYEQYF.

With respect to this clone: The DNA is omitted, as the CDR3 cannot be located on it reliably, and the CDR3 follows TCRdb's listing. The genes are TRBV6-4 and TRBJ1-5; the table gives TRBD1 as D, unverified against the DNA. The CDR3 is made up of 16 amino acids, end residues included. The germline gives CDR1 MRHNA, CDR2 SNTAGT. This CDR3 is CASILDRGIVNQPQHF.

The chain is built from TRBV11-1 and TRBJ2-2, with TRBD2 as a possible D gene (6 bases). Germline V lookup: CDR1 SGHAT, CDR2 FQDESV (reference sequence). Trimming cost V 1 base and J 2 bases, with 8 bases left between them. CDR3 length equals 15 residues. The CDR3 here is CASSLVGGNTGELFF. As DNA, the CDR3 is TGTGCCAGCAGCTTAGTGGGGGGTAACACCGGGGAGCTGTTTTTT.

The chain employs TRBV6-5 and TRBJ1-3; D ambiguous. The CDR3 covers 15 residues. Germline loops: CDR1 MNHEY, CDR2 SVGAGI. Trimming removed 0 bases at V and 7 bases at J, with 13 bases between. Here the CDR3 reads CASSYSPQMINTIYF. CDR3 DNA: TGTGCCAGCAGTTACTCCCCACAGATGATTAACACCATATATTTT.

The chain carries TRBV19 and TRBJ1-2; the D gene is possibly TRBD1 (6 bases). From germline, CDR1 is LNHDA and CDR2 SQIVND (reference sequence). CDR3 size: 18 residues. Between the trimmed V and J ends, which lost 2 bases and 7 bases, there was a span of 26 bases. The CDR3: CASSISGREGGRVSGYTF. The CDR3 DNA reads TGTGCCAGTAGTATATCTGGCAGGGAGGGGGGTCGTGTGAGTGGCTACACCTTC. Drawing the rest from reference TRBV19 and TRBJ1-2, the complete variable domain is DGGITQSPKYLFRKEGQNVTLSCEQNLNHDAMYWYRQDPGQGLRLIYYSQIVNDFQKGDIAEGYSVSREKKESFPLTVTSAQKNPTAFYLCASSISGREGGRVSGYTFGSGTRLTVV.

The table lists this clone with a few counts. The chain joins TRBV7-9 to TRBJ1-2; the match to TRBD1 covers 7 bases. The CDR3 covers 13 residues. The V gene's germline CDR1 is SEHNR and CDR2 FQNEAQ (reference sequence). J was trimmed by 7 bases and V by 5 bases; bases with no gene match: 7. DNA for the CDR3: TGTGCCAGCAGCCTGACAGGGCCGAGTGGCTACACCTTC. Protein sequence: CASSLTGPSGYTF.

The chain has TRBV6-5 and TRBJ2-5; D ambiguous. This CDR3 contains 13 residues. The germline gives CDR1 MNHEY, CDR2 SVGAGI. V lost 0 bases to trimming and J lost 4 bases, with 6 bases between them. The CDR3 DNA reads TGTGCCAGCAGTTACTCGACGAGAGAGACCCAGTACTTC. This encodes CASSYSTRETQYF.

The rearrangement uses TRBV7-9 and TRBJ1-2; D gene ambiguous. Per the germline V gene, CDR1 is SEHNR and CDR2 is FQNEAQ (reference sequence). The ends were cut back, 5 bases at V and 5 bases at J, with 15 bases in the middle. The CDR3 runs to 14 residues. CDR3 in DNA: TGTGCCAGCAGCCCTCCCGGGCGAAGATATGGCTACACCTTC. Translating it yields CASSPPGRRYGYTF.

This clone was picked up one time. The chain links TRBV18 to TRBJ1-1, with no clear D. CDR1 KGHSH and CDR2 LQKENI come from the germline V gene. The CDR3 runs 14 residues. Trimming removed 0 bases from V and 2 bases from J, with 7 bases in between. CDR3 in DNA: TGTGCCAGCTCACCACCGGGTCCTAACACTGAAGCTTTCTTT. This translates into CASSPPGPNTEAFF.

The J gene is TRBJ1-2, the V gene TRBV19; 7 positions match TRBD1. The V segment lost 2 bases and the J segment 4 bases; nucleotides outside the gene matches: 7. CDR1 LNHDA and CDR2 SQIVND come from the germline V gene (reference sequence). The CDR3 has 15 residues. The CDR3 sequence: CASSITGEMRYGYTF. CDR3 sequence (DNA): TGTGCCAGTAGTATAACAGGGGAAATGCGCTATGGCTACACCTTC. The full variable domain, in which reference TRBV19 and TRBJ1-2 provide the parts outside the CDR3, is DGGITQSPKYLFRKEGQNVTLSCEQNLNHDAMYWYRQDPGQGLRLIYYSQIVNDFQKGDIAEGYSVSREKKESFPLTVTSAQKNPTAFYLCASSITGEMRYGYTFGSGTRLTVV.

The chain uses TRBV5-1 and TRBJ1-4, with D possibly TRBD1 on 5 matching bases. V lost 0 bases to trimming and J lost 4 bases, with 13 bases between them. The CDR3 sequence is 16 residues long. Per the germline V gene, CDR1 is SGHRS and CDR2 is YFSETQ. CDR3 sequence reads: CASSLGPGPSNEKLFF. In nucleotides, the CDR3 is TGCGCCAGCAGCTTGGGCCCGGGGCCGAGTAATGAAAAACTGTTTTTT.

This rearrangement joins TRBV6-1 to TRBJ2-3; D ambiguous. The V gene lost 5 bases and the J gene lost 4 bases, with 7 bases spanning the gap. The CDR3 contains 12 residues. Germline values: CDR1 MNHNS, CDR2 SASEGT. The CDR3 bases are TGTGCCAGCAGTTCAGATGCAGATACGCAGTATTTT. Translating it yields CASSSDADTQYF.

The chain has TRBV7-2 and TRBJ1-2; 7 bases map to TRBD1. After removal of 6 bases from V and 6 bases from J, the junction contained 10 bases not matched to a gene. CDR1 is SGHTA, CDR2 FQGNSA, per germline. The CDR3 runs to 14 residues. The chain's CDR3 is CASRPGQPGDGYTF. As DNA, the CDR3 is TGTGCCAGCAGGCCGGGACAGCCGGGAGATGGCTACACCTTC. The variable domain in full, completed from reference TRBV7-2 and TRBJ1-2, reads GAGVSQSPSNKVTEKGKDVELRCDPISGHTALYWYRQSLGQGLEFLIYFQGNSAPDKSGLPSDRFSAERTGGSVSTLTIQRTQQEDSAVYLCASRPGQPGDGYTFGSGTRLTVV.

The CDR3 DNA is TGTGCCAGCAGCCCCCTGGAGGTAGGTCAGCCCCAGCATTTT. This encodes CASSPLEVGQPQHF. The V and J genes are TRBV7-2 and TRBJ1-5; the D is unclear. The CDR3 is made up of 14 amino acids. Germline V lookup: CDR1 SGHTA, CDR2 FQGNSA. Trimming left V 5 bases short and J 6 bases short, with 14 bases between.

This chain links TRBV11-3 with TRBJ2-7, with TRBD1 matching over 8 bases. J lost 5 bases, V lost 5 bases, and 2 bases had no gene match. Germline loops: CDR1 SGHNT, CDR2 YENEEA. The CDR3 runs 12 residues. The CDR3 DNA reads as TGTGCCAGCAGCGCACAGGGGGACGAGCAGTACTTC. Its protein is CASSAQGDEQYF. Variable domain in full (rest from reference TRBV11-3 and TRBJ2-7): EAGVVQSPRYKIIEKKQPVAFWCNPISGHNTLYWYLQNLGQGPELLIRYENEEAVDDSQLPKDRFSAERLKGVDSTLKIQPAELGDSAVYLCASSAQGDEQYFGPGTRLTVT.